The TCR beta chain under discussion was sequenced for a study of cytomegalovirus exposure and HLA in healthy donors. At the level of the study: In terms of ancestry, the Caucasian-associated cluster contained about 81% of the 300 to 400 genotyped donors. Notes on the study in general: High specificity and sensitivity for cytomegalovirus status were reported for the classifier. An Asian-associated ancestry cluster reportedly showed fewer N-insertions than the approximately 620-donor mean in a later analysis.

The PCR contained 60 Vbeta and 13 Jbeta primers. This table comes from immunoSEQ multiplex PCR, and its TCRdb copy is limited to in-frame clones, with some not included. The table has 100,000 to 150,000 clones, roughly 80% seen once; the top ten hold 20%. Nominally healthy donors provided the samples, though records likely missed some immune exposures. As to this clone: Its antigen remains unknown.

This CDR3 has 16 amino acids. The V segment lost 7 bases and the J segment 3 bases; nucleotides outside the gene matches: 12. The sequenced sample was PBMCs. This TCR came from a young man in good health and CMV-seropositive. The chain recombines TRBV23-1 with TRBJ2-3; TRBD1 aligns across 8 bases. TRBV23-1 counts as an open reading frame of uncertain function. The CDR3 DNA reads TGCGCCAGCAACCACCGGCGGACAGGGCCGACAGATACGCAGTATTTT. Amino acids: CASNHRRTGPTDTQYF.